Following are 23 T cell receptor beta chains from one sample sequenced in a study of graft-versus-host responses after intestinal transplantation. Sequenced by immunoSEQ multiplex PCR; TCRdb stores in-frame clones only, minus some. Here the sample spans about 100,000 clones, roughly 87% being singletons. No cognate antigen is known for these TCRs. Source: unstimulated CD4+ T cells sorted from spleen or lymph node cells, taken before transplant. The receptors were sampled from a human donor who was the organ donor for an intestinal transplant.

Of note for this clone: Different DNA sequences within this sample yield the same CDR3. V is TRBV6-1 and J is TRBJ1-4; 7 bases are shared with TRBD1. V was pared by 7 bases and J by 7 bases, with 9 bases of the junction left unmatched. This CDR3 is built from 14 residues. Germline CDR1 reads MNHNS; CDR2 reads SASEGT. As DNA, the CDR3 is TGTGCCAGCACCGACAGGGCCGGTGGTGAAAAACTGTTTTTT. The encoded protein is CASTDRAGGEKLFF.

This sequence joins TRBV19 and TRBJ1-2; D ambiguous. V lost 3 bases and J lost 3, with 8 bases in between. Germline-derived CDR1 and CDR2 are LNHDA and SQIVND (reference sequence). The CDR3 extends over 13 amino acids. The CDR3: CASSMGWDYGYTF. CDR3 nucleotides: TGTGCCAGTAGTATGGGCTGGGACTATGGCTACACCTTC.

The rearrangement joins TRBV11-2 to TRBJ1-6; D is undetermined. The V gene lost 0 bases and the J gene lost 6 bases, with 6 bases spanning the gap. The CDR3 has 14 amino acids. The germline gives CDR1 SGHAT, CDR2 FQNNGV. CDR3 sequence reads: CASSLDSINSPLHF. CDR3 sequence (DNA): TGTGCCAGCAGCTTAGACAGTATTAATTCACCCCTCCACTTT.

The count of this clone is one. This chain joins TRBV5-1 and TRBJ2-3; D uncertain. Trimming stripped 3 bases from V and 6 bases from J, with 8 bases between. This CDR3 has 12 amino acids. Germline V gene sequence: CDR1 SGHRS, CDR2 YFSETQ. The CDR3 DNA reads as TGCGCCAGCAGCTCCTTTGGGGATACGCAGTATTTT. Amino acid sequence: CASSSFGDTQYF.

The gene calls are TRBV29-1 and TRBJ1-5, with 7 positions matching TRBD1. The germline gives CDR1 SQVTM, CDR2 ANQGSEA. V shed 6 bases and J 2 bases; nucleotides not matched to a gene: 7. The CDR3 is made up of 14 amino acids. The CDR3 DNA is TGCAGCGTCGCCCAGGGGGGCGGCAATCAGCCCCAGCATTTT. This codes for CSVAQGGGNQPQHF.

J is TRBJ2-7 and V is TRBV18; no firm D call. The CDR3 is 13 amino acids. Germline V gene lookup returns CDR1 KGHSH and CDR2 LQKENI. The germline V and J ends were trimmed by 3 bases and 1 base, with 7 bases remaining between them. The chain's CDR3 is CASSPKSSYEQYF. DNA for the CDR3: TGTGCCAGCTCACCTAAATCTTCCTACGAGCAGTACTTC.

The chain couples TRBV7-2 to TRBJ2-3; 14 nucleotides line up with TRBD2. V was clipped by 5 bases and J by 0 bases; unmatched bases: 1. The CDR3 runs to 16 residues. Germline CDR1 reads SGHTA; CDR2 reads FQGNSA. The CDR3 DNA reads TGTGCCAGCAGCAGGACTAGCGGGGGGAGCACAGATACGCAGTATTTT. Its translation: CASSRTSGGSTDTQYF.

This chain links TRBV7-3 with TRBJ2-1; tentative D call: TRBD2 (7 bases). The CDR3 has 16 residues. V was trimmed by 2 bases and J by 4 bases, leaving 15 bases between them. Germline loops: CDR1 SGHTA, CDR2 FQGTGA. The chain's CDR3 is CASSLRGGGQYNEQFF. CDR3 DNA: TGTGCCAGCAGCTTACGAGGCGGGGGCCAGTACAATGAGCAGTTCTTC.

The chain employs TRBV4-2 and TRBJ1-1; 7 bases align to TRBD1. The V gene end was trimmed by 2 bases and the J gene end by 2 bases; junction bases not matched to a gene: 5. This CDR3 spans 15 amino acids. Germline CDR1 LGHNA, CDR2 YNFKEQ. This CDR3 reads CASSQSGQYNTEAFF. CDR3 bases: TGTGCCAGCAGCCAATCGGGACAGTATAACACTGAAGCTTTCTTT.

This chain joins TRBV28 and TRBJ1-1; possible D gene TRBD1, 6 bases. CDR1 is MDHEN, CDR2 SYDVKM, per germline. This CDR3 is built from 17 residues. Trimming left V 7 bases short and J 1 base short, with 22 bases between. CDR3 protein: CASNPPGHLRWNTEAFF. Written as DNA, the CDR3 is TGTGCCAGCAATCCCCCGGGACATCTACGGTGGAACACTGAAGCTTTCTTT.

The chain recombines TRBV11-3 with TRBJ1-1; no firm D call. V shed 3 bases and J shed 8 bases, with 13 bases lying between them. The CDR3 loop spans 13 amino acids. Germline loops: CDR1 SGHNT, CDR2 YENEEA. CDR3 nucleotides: TGTGCCAGCAGCTTTGACTCGAGAAGCGAAGCTTTCTTT. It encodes CASSFDSRSEAFF.

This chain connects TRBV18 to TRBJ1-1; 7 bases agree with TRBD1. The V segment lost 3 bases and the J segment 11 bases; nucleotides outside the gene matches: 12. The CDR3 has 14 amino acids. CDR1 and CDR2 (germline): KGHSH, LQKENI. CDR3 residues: CASSPTIGTAGAFF. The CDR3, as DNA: TGTGCCAGCTCACCTACTATCGGGACAGCGGGCGCTTTCTTT.

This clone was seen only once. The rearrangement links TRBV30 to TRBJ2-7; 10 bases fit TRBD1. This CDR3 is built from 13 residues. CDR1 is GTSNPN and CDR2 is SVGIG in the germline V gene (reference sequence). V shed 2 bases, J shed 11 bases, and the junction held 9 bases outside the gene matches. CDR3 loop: CAWSPSRQGAKYF. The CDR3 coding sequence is TGTGCCTGGAGTCCTTCTCGACAGGGGGCGAAGTACTTC.

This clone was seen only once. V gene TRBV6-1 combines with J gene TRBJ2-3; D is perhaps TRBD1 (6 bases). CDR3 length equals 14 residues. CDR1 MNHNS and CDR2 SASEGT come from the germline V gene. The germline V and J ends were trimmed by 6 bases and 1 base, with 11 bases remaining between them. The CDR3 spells CASRPTGRTDTQYF. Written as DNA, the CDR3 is TGTGCCAGCAGACCTACAGGGCGCACAGATACGCAGTATTTT.

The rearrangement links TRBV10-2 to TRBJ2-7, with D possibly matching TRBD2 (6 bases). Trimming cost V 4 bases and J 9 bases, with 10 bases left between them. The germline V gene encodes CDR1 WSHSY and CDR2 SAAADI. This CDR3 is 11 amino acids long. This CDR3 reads CASSGGGGQYF. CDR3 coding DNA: TGCGCCAGCAGTGGTGGGGGAGGGCAGTACTTC.

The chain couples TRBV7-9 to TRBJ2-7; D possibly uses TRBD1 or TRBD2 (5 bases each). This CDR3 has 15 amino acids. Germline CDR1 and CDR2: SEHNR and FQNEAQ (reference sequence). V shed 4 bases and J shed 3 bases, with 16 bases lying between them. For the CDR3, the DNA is TGTGCCAGCAGCTCGGACTCAGGGATTCGCTACGAGCAGTACTTC. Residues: CASSSDSGIRYEQYF.

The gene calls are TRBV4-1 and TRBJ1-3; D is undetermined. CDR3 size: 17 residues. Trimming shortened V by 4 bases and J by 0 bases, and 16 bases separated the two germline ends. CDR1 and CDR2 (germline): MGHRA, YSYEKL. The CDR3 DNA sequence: TGCGCCAGCAGCCGAGGGATGGACTCGAGCTCTGGAAACACCATATATTTT. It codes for CASSRGMDSSSGNTIYF.

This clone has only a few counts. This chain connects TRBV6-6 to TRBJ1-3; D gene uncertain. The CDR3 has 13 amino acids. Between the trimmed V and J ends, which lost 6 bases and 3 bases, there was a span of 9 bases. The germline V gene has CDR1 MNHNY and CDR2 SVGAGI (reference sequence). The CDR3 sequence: CASRSGSGNTIYF. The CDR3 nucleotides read TGTGCCAGCAGATCAGGTAGTGGAAACACCATATATTTT.

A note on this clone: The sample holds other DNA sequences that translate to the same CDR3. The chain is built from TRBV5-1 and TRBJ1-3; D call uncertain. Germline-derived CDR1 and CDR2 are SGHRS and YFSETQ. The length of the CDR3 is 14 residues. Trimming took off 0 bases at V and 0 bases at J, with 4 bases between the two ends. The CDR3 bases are TGCGCCAGCAGCTTGGGACACTCTGGAAACACCATATATTTT. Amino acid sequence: CASSLGHSGNTIYF.

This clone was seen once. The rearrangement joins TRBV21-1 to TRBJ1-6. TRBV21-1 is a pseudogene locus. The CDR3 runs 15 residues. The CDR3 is CASSNMDAGDKPLHF. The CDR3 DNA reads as TGTGCCAGCAGCAACATGGACGCGGGGGATAAGCCCCTCCACTTT.

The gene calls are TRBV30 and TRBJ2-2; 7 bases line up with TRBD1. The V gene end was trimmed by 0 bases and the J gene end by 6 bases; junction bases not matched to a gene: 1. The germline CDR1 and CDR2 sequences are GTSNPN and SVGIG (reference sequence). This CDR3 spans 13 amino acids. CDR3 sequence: CAWSVGGPGELFF. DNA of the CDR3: TGTGCCTGGAGTGTAGGGGGCCCCGGGGAGCTGTTTTTT.

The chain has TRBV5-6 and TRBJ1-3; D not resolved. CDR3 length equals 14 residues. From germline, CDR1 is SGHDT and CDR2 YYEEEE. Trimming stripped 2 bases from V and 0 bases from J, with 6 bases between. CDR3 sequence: CASSFPASGNTIYF. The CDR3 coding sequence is TGTGCCAGCAGCTTCCCGGCCTCTGGAAACACCATATATTTT.

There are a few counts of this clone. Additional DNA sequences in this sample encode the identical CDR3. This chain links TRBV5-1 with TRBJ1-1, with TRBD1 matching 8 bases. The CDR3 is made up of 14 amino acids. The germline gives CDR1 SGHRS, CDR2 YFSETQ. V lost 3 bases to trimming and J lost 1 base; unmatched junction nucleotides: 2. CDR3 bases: TGCGCCAGCAGCTCCCAGGGGGCGAACACTGAAGCTTTCTTT. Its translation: CASSSQGANTEAFF.